This T cell receptor beta chain was captured by sequencing in a study of shared clonotypes between healthy human individuals. The CDR3 has 17 amino acids. In germline, CDR1 is LNHDA, CDR2 SQIVND (reference sequence). J lost 8 bases, V lost 0 bases, and 10 bases had no gene match. It was across several immunoSEQ plates that each subset's genomic DNA was evenly split. Clones were read by immunoSEQ multiplex PCR, and TCRdb kept only the in-frame ones, dropping some. The repertoire holds hundreds of thousands of clones, approximately 96% seen once, with less than 0.12% in the top ten. Terminally differentiated effector memory CD45RA+ cells were excluded by CCR7 positive selection of CD45RO-negative cells.

Sequences were obtained from naive CD8+ T cells sorted from blood. This chain uses TRBV19 with TRBJ2-1; 10 nucleotides align to TRBD2. The clonotype comes from a woman between 25 and 40 years old in good health. CDR3 protein: CASSIDLASGSLDEQFF. The DNA of the CDR3 is TGTGCCAGTAGTATAGATCTGGCTAGCGGGAGCTTAGATGAGCAGTTCTTC.